This TCR beta chain derives from a study of cytomegalovirus exposure and HLA in healthy donors. Turning to this clone: Its target is not known.

Only in-frame clones appear in the TCRdb table, and some are missing; sequencing was by immunoSEQ multiplex PCR. Of around 150,000 clones in the sample, approximately 90% are singletons; the top ten hold approximately 3%. Study-level points and caveats: The classifier, whose performance was assessed in both the original and validation cohorts, reportedly diagnosed cytomegalovirus status with high specificity and sensitivity.

Per the germline V gene, CDR1 is SGHDT and CDR2 is YYEEEE. Trimming stripped 2 bases from V and 8 bases from J, with 19 bases between. CDR3 length equals 15 residues. The sequenced sample was PBMCs. V usage is TRBV5-6 and J usage is TRBJ1-2; D is uncertain. The receptor was isolated from a man younger than 35 in good health and CMV-seronegative. CDR3 loop: CASSFRETVYGGYTF. CDR3 DNA: TGTGCCAGCAGCTTTAGGGAGACGGTCTATGGGGGCTACACCTTC.